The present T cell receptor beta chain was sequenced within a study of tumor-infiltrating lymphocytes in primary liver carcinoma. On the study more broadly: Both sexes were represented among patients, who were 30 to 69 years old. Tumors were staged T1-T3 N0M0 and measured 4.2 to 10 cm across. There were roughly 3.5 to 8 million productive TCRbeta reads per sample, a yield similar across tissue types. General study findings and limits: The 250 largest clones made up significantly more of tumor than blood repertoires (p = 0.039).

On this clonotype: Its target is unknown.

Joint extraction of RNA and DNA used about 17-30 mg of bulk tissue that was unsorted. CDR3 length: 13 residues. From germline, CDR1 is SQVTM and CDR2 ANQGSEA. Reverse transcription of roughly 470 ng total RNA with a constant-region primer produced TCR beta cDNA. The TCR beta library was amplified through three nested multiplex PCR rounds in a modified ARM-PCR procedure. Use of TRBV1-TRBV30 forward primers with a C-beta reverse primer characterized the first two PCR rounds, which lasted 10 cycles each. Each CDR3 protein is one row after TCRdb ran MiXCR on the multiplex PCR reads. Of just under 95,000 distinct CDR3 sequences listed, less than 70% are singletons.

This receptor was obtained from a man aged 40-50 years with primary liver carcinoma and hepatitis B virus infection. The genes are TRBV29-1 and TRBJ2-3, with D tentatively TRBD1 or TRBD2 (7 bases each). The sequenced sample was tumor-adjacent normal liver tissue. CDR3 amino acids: CGARGGHTDTQYF. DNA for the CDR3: TGCGGCGCCAGGGGGGGTCACACAGATACGCAGTATTTT.